A selection of T cell receptor beta chains follows, all from one sample in a study of T cells after yellow fever vaccination. TCRdb re-called the 5' RACE reads through MiXCR, storing one row per CDR3 protein. The table lists about 45,000 distinct CDR3 sequences, 6.8% of them singletons. Specimen: CD8+ T cells not binding an NS4B(214-222) dextramer, sorted from PBMCs, collected 45 days after the yellow fever booster vaccination. Every receptor here comes from a man under 40 who received the YFV17D yellow fever vaccine. CDR3s include the opening cysteine and the closing phenylalanine or tryptophan. Each record gives: clone size, V gene, J gene, D gene, CDR3 DNA, CDR3 protein. The D gene is left open where the match is weak. The listing skips clone size in some rows; elsewhere it reads once, few, many or a size class.

>many|TRBV5-6|TRBJ2-1|.
TGTGCCAGCAGCTTGTGGGTTAGCAACTACAATGAGCAGTTCTTC
CASSLWVSNYNEQFF
>many|TRBV2|TRBJ2-2|.
TGTGCCAGCAGTGAATTTTTCAGCGGAGGTATTAGCGGGGAGCTGTTTTTT
CASSEFFSGGISGELFF
>many|TRBV12-3/TRBV12-4|TRBJ2-1|.
TGTGCCAGCAGTTGGGGCAAGAATGAGCAGTTCTTC
CASSWGKNEQFF
>.|TRBV11-2|TRBJ2-1|.
TGTGCCAGCAGCGCCCCCCGGATGGCCTACAATGAGCAGTTCTTC
CASSAPRMAYNEQFF
>many|TRBV11-2|TRBJ2-6|.
TGTGCCAGCAGCCCGTACTCTGGGGCCAACGTCCTGACTTTC
CASSPYSGANVLTF
>many|TRBV5-1|TRBJ2-7|.
TGCGCCAGCAGTACGAAAACCGGGACGGACACCTACGAGCAGTACTTC
CASSTKTGTDTYEQYF
>many|TRBV10-2|TRBJ2-3|.
TGCGCCAGCAGGACTGCTAGCACAGATACGCAGTATTTT
CASRTASTDTQYF
>few|TRBV4-3|TRBJ1-1|.
TGCGCCAGCAGCCAACGGGGGGCAGGCACTGAAGCTTTCTTT
CASSQRGAGTEAFF
>many|TRBV5-6|TRBJ2-7|TRBD1
TGTGCCAGCAGCTTCGGACAGGGGTCTTACGAGCAGTACTTC
CASSFGQGSYEQYF
>many|TRBV6-1|TRBJ2-3|TRBD2
TGTGCCAGCAGATCCCCGGGACTAAGCACAGATACGCAGTATTTT
CASRSPGLSTDTQYF
>.|TRBV7-8|TRBJ2-6|.
TGTGCCAGCAGCTCCCCCCGGGACTCTGGGGCCAACGTCCTGACTTTC
CASSSPRDSGANVLTF
>many|TRBV27|TRBJ2-1|TRBD1
TGTGCCAGCAGACCGGGACAGGGTTTTGGAGGGCAGTTCTTC
CASRPGQGFGGQFF